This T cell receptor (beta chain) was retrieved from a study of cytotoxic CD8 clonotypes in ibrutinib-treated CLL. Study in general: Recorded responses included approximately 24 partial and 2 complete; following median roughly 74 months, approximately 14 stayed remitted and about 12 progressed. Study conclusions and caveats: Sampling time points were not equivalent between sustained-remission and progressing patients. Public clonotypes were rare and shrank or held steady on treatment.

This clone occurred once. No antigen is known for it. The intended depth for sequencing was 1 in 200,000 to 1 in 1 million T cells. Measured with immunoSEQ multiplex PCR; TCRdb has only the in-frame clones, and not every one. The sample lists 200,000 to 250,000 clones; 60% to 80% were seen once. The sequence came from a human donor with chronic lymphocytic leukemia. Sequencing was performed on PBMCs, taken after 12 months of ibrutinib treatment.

This CDR3 is CASSLATGRRPQHF. DNA for the CDR3: TGTGCCAGCAGCTTAGCCACAGGGAGGAGGCCCCAGCATTTT. This chain uses TRBV11-2 with TRBJ1-5; tentative D call: TRBD1 (6 bases). The V gene's germline CDR1 is SGHAT and CDR2 FQNNGV. The CDR3 totals 14 residues. V was shortened by 1 base and J by 9 bases, with 13 bases between the two germline ends.